This T cell receptor beta chain was recorded in a study of CD8 T cells in ankylosing spondylitis (dated by TCRdb to about 2017). General notes on the study: To find TCR variants linked to disease, the study profiled T cell receptor beta repertoires in ankylosing spondylitis patients and healthy donors. The whole study cohort included over a hundred healthy donors and 20 to 25 ankylosing spondylitis patients. Peripheral blood samples were taken, and synovial fluid was additionally collected from ankylosing spondylitis patients.

TCRdb names Illumina HiSeq 2500 as the instrument used. TCR beta libraries were prepared by quantitative 5'-RACE with molecular barcodes. In the original analysis: To identify disease-linked TCR variants, a new computational method was used, one built on a probabilistic model of VDJ rearrangement. TCRdb itself trimmed the public reads at Q25 with fastp, ran MiXCR and retained productive beta chains. Entries are consolidated by CDR3 protein sequence, retaining the most common genes and DNA. TCRdb's processing, not the study's, gives the V and J calls here. The sample records hundreds of thousands of distinct CDR3 sequences, 10% to 15% of which are singletons. The ten largest clones take up approximately 0.46% of the sample. This clonotype occurred many times. Its specific antigen is unknown. Base qualities are not at hand, and no much larger clone is one base apart. Broad study findings and their caveats: Some motif variants were previously reported in synovial fluid and blood of reactive arthritis patients, suggesting common disease-initiation mechanisms. A CD8+ phenotype was shown by the disease-linked clones, which were found at relatively low frequencies in peripheral blood. A TCR beta motif made up of about eight highly homologous amino acid variants appeared to be characteristic of blood from ankylosing spondylitis patients. The disease-linked clones were reported as significantly enriched in matched synovial fluid samples from ankylosing spondylitis patients.

The TCR originated in a male donor with ankylosing spondylitis. The specimen sequenced was blood, either unsorted or a sorted T cell fraction (not recorded which).

The DNA is as follows: TGTGCCAGCAGCTTGGGGCTAGCTCACTACAATGAGCAGTTCTTC. This sequence encodes CASSLGLAHYNEQFF. The chain is encoded by TRBV5-8 joined to TRBJ2-1; the D segment could be TRBD2, given 5 matching bases. As encoded in the germline V gene, CDR1 is SGHTS while CDR2 is YDEGEE. From cysteine to phenylalanine, the CDR3 is 15 amino acids long. The retained sequence is limited to the CDR3, 45 bases, with the frame set at the first base. V drops 0 bases and J drops 3 bases, leaving 10 bases in between.